These T cell receptor beta chains were read from a single sample in a study of control samples from healthy donors and cancer patients. TCRdb's table, derived via immunoSEQ multiplex PCR, lists solely in-frame clones and lacks some. The sample contains some 140,000 clones, roughly 92% of which appear only once. Sequenced: blood. The receptors stem from a man aged 25 to 40 in good health. The CDR3 runs from the conserved cysteine through the conserved F or W. D genes are given only for firm matches. Clone sizes are given selectively: once, few, many, or a class where the clone is expanded.

J: TRBJ1-5; size: NA; V: TRBV24-1; D: NA; CDR3: CATSDGVPSRSQPQHF; DNA: TGTGCCACCAGTGATGGGGTCCCGTCGAGGAGCCAGCCCCAGCATTTT
J: TRBJ2-7; size: NA; V: TRBV4-1; D: TRBD1; CDR3: CASSQGTGTVNYEQYF; DNA: TGCGCCAGCAGCCAAGGGACCGGGACAGTCAACTACGAGCAGTACTTC
J: TRBJ1-4; size: NA; V: TRBV2; D: NA; CDR3: CASRETGTRYEKLFF; DNA: TGTGCCAGCAGAGAAACCGGGACACGCTACGAAAAACTGTTTTTT
J: TRBJ2-7; size: NA; V: TRBV15; D: TRBD2; CDR3: CATSTTGLAGGEQYF; DNA: TGTGCCACCAGCACGACGGGACTAGCGGGAGGCGAGCAGTACTTC
J: TRBJ1-4; size: NA; V: TRBV6-5; D: NA; CDR3: CASKRGGKLFF; DNA: TGTGCCAGCAAGCGCGGGGGAAAACTGTTTTTT
J: TRBJ2-7; size: NA; V: TRBV7-9; D: TRBD2; CDR3: CASSGTSGYEQYF; DNA: TGTGCCAGCAGCGGGACTAGCGGCTACGAGCAGTACTTC
J: TRBJ1-4; size: NA; V: TRBV7-9; D: NA; CDR3: CASSLGTGPNEKLFF; DNA: TGTGCCAGCAGCTTAGGTACAGGCCCGAATGAAAAACTGTTTTTT
J: TRBJ2-7; size: NA; V: TRBV6-5; D: NA; CDR3: CASSYRGSTERYF; DNA: TGTGCCAGCAGTTACAGGGGGAGTACCGAGCGGTACTTC
J: TRBJ1-5; size: few; V: TRBV19; D: TRBD1; CDR3: CANTERPGTGVFNQPQHF; DNA: TGTGCCAACACTGAAAGACCGGGGACAGGGGTTTTCAATCAGCCCCAGCATTTT
J: TRBJ2-5; size: NA; V: TRBV2; D: TRBD2; CDR3: CASSATSGTVLGTQYF; DNA: TGTGCCAGCAGTGCGACTAGCGGGACAGTTTTAGGGACCCAGTACTTC
J: TRBJ1-2; size: NA; V: TRBV20-1; D: NA; CDR3: CRGYGYTF; DNA: TGCAGGGGCTATGGCTACACCTTC
J: TRBJ2-7; size: NA; V: TRBV30; D: NA; CDR3: CAWEREYEQYF; DNA: TGTGCCTGGGAGAGGGAATACGAGCAGTACTTC
J: TRBJ1-1; size: NA; V: TRBV14; D: TRBD1; CDR3: CASSPRTGQNTEAFF; DNA: TGTGCCAGCAGCCCCCGGACAGGACAGAACACTGAAGCTTTCTTT
J: TRBJ2-2; size: NA; V: TRBV6-1; D: NA; CDR3: CASSELGGNTGELFF; DNA: TGTGCCAGCAGTGAACTCGGCGGTAACACCGGGGAGCTGTTTTTT
J: TRBJ2-1; size: NA; V: TRBV30; D: TRBD2; CDR3: CAWSKEYPGLYNEQFF; DNA: TGTGCCTGGAGTAAAGAATATCCGGGACTATATAATGAGCAGTTCTTC
J: TRBJ2-2; size: once; V: TRBV3-1/TRBV3-2; D: TRBD2; CDR3: CASSIGLAGAGELFF; DNA: TGTGCCAGCAGCATAGGACTAGCGGGCGCCGGGGAGCTGTTTTTT
J: TRBJ2-1; size: NA; V: TRBV7-8; D: NA; CDR3: CASSRARDTKWGSYNEQFF; DNA: TGTGCCAGCAGCCGCGCCCGGGACACAAAATGGGGCTCCTACAATGAGCAGTTCTTC
J: TRBJ1-6; size: NA; V: TRBV3-1/TRBV3-2; D: NA; CDR3: CASSPRTDNSPLHF; DNA: TGTGCCAGCAGCCCGAGGACGGACAATTCACCCCTCCACTTT
J: TRBJ1-2; size: NA; V: TRBV28; D: TRBD1; CDR3: CASSAGTGRNNGYTF; DNA: TGTGCCAGCAGTGCCGGGACAGGGAGAAATAATGGCTACACCTTC
J: TRBJ1-5; size: NA; V: TRBV28; D: NA; CDR3: CASSFSGRLPNQPQHF; DNA: TGTGCCAGCAGTTTTTCCGGCAGACTCCCTAATCAGCCCCAGCATTTT
J: TRBJ1-2; size: NA; V: TRBV6-2/TRBV6-3; D: NA; CDR3: CASSYLQVLEGYGYTF; DNA: TGTGCCAGCAGTTACTTACAGGTCCTCGAGGGCTATGGCTACACCTTC